The clone carrying this T cell receptor (beta chain) has at least ten counts. Among the exclusions were patients with other autoimmune diseases, uncontrolled infections, pregnancy or lactation. PBMCs stemmed from around 10 ml of fresh peripheral blood. The data derive from a study of Graves' ophthalmopathy and Graves' hyperthyroidism. The sequenced template was RNA, covering the TCR beta CDR3 region. First-round RT-PCR relied on HTBI primers, and a second-round multiplex PCR came next. TCRdb fed the multiplex PCR reads into MiXCR, producing one record per CDR3 protein. The table has 170,000 or so distinct CDR3 sequences, more than 30% seen once. CDR3 size: 13 residues. Germline V gene data show CDR1 as DFQATT and CDR2 as SNEGSKA (reference sequence). V shed 6 bases, J shed 4 bases, and the junction held 4 bases outside the gene matches.

The rearrangement uses TRBV20-1 and TRBJ2-2; TRBD2 aligns across 8 bases. Sequenced input: peripheral blood. The receptor was derived from a woman between 35 and 50 years old with Graves' ophthalmopathy. CDR3 amino acids: CSAQSGSTGELFF. The CDR3 bases are TGCAGTGCCCAGAGCGGGAGCACCGGGGAGCTGTTTTTT.